These T cell receptor beta chains were read from a single sample in a study of shared clonotypes between healthy human individuals. The table came from immunoSEQ multiplex PCR; TCRdb's copy has only in-frame clones and leaves some out. This sample has approximately 2,000,000 clones, with roughly 93% found just once. The source material was naive CD8+ T cells from PBMCs. Source of these receptors: a man aged 18 to 30 in good health. Some clones in this sample may be carry-over from other donors' samples. Both conserved end residues are part of each CDR3. A D gene is named only where the DNA matches it firmly. Not all rows give a size; the values are once, few, many and, for expanded clones, a class.

abundance | j_gene | d_gene | v_gene | CDR3nt | CDR3aa
. | TRBJ1-2 | TRBD1 | TRBV5-1 | TGCGCCAGCAGCTTATACAGGGGTGTGGACTATGGCTACACCTTC | CASSLYRGVDYGYTF
. | TRBJ2-7 | . | TRBV5-4 | TGTGCCAGCAGTTCCAGCTCCTACGAGCAGTACTTC | CASSSSSYEQYF
. | TRBJ2-7 | . | TRBV27 | TGTGCCAGCACCGAAGGCAGCCGGGCCCCCTACGAGCAGTACTTC | CASTEGSRAPYEQYF
. | TRBJ2-1 | TRBD1 | TRBV27 | TGTGCCAGCAGTTGGGGGACAGGGTGGAATGAGCAGTTCTTC | CASSWGTGWNEQFF
. | TRBJ2-5 | TRBD1 | TRBV4-3 | TGCGCCAGCAGCCAAGGGTTCAGGGGGCGTGGGGAGACCCAGTACTTC | CASSQGFRGRGETQYF
. | TRBJ2-7 | TRBD1 | TRBV27 | TGTGCCAGCATGACAGGGCTCAATTCATTTGGAGAGCAGTACTTC | CASMTGLNSFGEQYF
. | TRBJ2-5 | . | TRBV4-2 | TGTGCCAGCAGCCACCGGGACCATCAAGAGACCCAGTACTTC | CASSHRDHQETQYF
. | TRBJ1-5 | TRBD1 | TRBV19 | TGTGCCAGTAGTTTAGTGAGGGACAGGAATCAGCCCCAGCATTTT | CASSLVRDRNQPQHF
. | TRBJ2-1 | TRBD2 | TRBV7-9 | TGTGCCAGCAGCTTAGGGCGGGAGCCATACAATGAGCAGTTCTTC | CASSLGREPYNEQFF
. | TRBJ1-2 | . | TRBV6-6 | TGTGCCAGCAGCATTACCTACCGCCGCCCTAACACCTTC | CASSITYRRPNTF
. | TRBJ2-2 | TRBD1 | TRBV28 | TGTGCCAGCAGTTCCGGGACAGTGATTCCCACCGGGGAGCTGTTTTTT | CASSSGTVIPTGELFF
once | TRBJ2-3 | . | TRBV28 | TGTGCCAGCAGTCCGAGGGGGGGAGATACGCAGTATTTT | CASSPRGGDTQYF
. | TRBJ2-7 | . | TRBV5-1 | TGCGCCAGCAGCTCCCCATTGACAGGATCCTACGAGCAGTACTTC | CASSSPLTGSYEQYF
. | TRBJ2-2 | TRBD2 | TRBV7-2 | TGTGCCAGCAGCTTAAGCCTCCGTCTAGCGGGAGGAACCGGGGAGCTGTTTTTT | CASSLSLRLAGGTGELFF
. | TRBJ1-3 | TRBD1 | TRBV25-1 | TGTGCCAGCAGTGAAGACAGGGGAATTCGAAACACCATATATTTT | CASSEDRGIRNTIYF
few | TRBJ1-1 | TRBD1 | TRBV27 | TGTGCCAGCAGTTCGACAGGGGGGTTAGTCACTGAAGCTTTCTTT | CASSSTGGLVTEAFF
. | TRBJ1-1 | . | TRBV25-1 | TGTGCCAGCAGTACTACAGGTGAACTCACTGAAGCTTTCTTT | CASSTTGELTEAFF
. | TRBJ2-7 | TRBD1 | TRBV9 | TGTGCCAGCAGCCGCCGCGACCGGGACAGCCCCTACGAGCAGTACTTC | CASSRRDRDSPYEQYF
. | TRBJ1-4 | TRBD1 | TRBV4-1 | TGCGCCAGCAGCCAAGAACTTACAGGGGGCGAAAAACTGTTTTTT | CASSQELTGGEKLFF
once | TRBJ1-1 | . | TRBV5-4 | TGTGCCAGCAGCTTGCCGGGCCGGAACACTGAAGCTTTCTTT | CASSLPGRNTEAFF
. | TRBJ2-2 | TRBD1 | TRBV5-6 | TGTGCCAGCAGCTACGGGACAGGGGGCGGGGAGCTGTTTTTT | CASSYGTGGGELFF
. | TRBJ1-5 | . | TRBV28 | TGTGCCAGCAGTATTGGGGTACTTAGCAATCAGCCCCAGCATTTT | CASSIGVLSNQPQHF
. | TRBJ1-5 | . | TRBV28 | TGTGCCAGCAGCAACTCAAAGGGGGGGAGACAGGGCAATCAGCCCCAGCATTTT | CASSNSKGGRQGNQPQHF
. | TRBJ2-7 | TRBD1 | TRBV19 | TGTGCCAGTAGTCCGCTCAGGGGGCCCGACGAGCAGTACTTC | CASSPLRGPDEQYF
. | TRBJ2-2 | . | TRBV28 | TGTGCCAGCAGTTCCGTCCCCGGGGAGCTGTTTTTT | CASSSVPGELFF
once | TRBJ1-1 | . | TRBV7-9 | TGTGCCAGCAGCTTAGTAGGCCGCCACCGAAACACTGAAGCTTTCTTT | CASSLVGRHRNTEAFF
. | TRBJ2-1 | TRBD2 | TRBV5-4 | TGTGCCAGCAGCAAAAGACTAGCGGGAGGGTTCCATGAGCAGTTCTTC | CASSKRLAGGFHEQFF
once | TRBJ2-7 | . | TRBV27 | TGTGCCAGCAGCCGGGACACGGAGGCCTACGAGCAGTACTTC | CASSRDTEAYEQYF
. | TRBJ2-3 | . | TRBV19 | TGTGCCAGTAGTACCGAACGGGCTGATACGCAGTATTTT | CASSTERADTQYF
. | TRBJ2-7 | TRBD2 | TRBV7-9 | TGTGCCAGCAGCTTTCAACCGGGACTAGCGACCTACGAGCAGTACTTC | CASSFQPGLATYEQYF
. | TRBJ2-1 | . | TRBV7-9 | TGTGCCAGCAGCCCGCCTGCCGGAAGCTCCTACAATGAGCAGTTCTTC | CASSPPAGSSYNEQFF
. | TRBJ2-1 | . | TRBV7-9 | TGTGCCAGCAGCTTAGCGATGGCCCTAGCGCCCAACTACAATGAGCAGTTCTTC | CASSLAMALAPNYNEQFF
. | TRBJ2-5 | . | TRBV9 | TGTGCCAGCAGCGTTACAGGGTTGGGAGAGACCCAGTACTTC | CASSVTGLGETQYF
. | TRBJ2-3 | TRBD2 | TRBV7-9 | TGTGCCAGCAGCCTAGGGACTAGAGCAGATACGCAGTATTTT | CASSLGTRADTQYF
. | TRBJ2-5 | . | TRBV28 | TGTGCCAGCAGGCCAGACAGTGATCAAGAGACCCAGTACTTC | CASRPDSDQETQYF
. | TRBJ2-3 | . | TRBV25-1 | TGTGCCAGCAGTGAAGGGTTCAGGGGGGTATATACAGATACGCAGTATTTT | CASSEGFRGVYTDTQYF
. | TRBJ2-1 | . | TRBV11-2 | TGTGCCAGCAGTCCCCCGGGCGGGTACAATGAGCAGTTCTTC | CASSPPGGYNEQFF
. | TRBJ2-5 | . | TRBV6-5 | TGTGCCAGCAGTTACCGCCAACCCTGGGGGGAGACCCAGTACTTC | CASSYRQPWGETQYF
. | TRBJ1-1 | . | TRBV30 | TGTGCCTACAAACGGGACACTGAAGCTTTCTTT | CAYKRDTEAFF
. | TRBJ2-5 | . | TRBV7-3 | TGTGCCAGCAGCGTGGACGGACAAGAGACCCAGTACTTC | CASSVDGQETQYF
. | TRBJ2-3 | TRBD2 | TRBV15 | TGTGCCACCAGCGGGGGGAGGGCCAGGGTCCCAGATACGCAGTATTTT | CATSGGRARVPDTQYF
. | TRBJ2-3 | TRBD2 | TRBV7-9 | TGTGCCAGCAGCTCAATAATACAGACTAGCCCTTTCACAGATACGCAGTATTTT | CASSSIIQTSPFTDTQYF
once | TRBJ2-1 | TRBD1 | TRBV30 | TGTGCCTGGAGTAGGGACAGGGGCTACAATGAGCAGTTCTTC | CAWSRDRGYNEQFF
once | TRBJ2-5 | TRBD2 | TRBV7-8 | TGTGCCAGCAGCTCTAGGACTAGCGGGGATGGAGAGACCCAGTACTTC | CASSSRTSGDGETQYF
. | TRBJ2-7 | TRBD2 | TRBV4-3 | TGCGCCAGCAGCCAAGCTGGCCTAGCGGGAGGGTACGAGCAGTACTTC | CASSQAGLAGGYEQYF
once | TRBJ2-1 | . | TRBV6-1 | TGTGCCAGCAGTGAAGATTCAAGCTCCTACAATGAGCAGTTCTTC | CASSEDSSSYNEQFF
. | TRBJ2-1 | TRBD1 | TRBV5-1 | TGCGCCAGCAGCTTCTCCGGGACAGGGGGTTACAATGAGCAGTTCTTC | CASSFSGTGGYNEQFF
once | TRBJ2-1 | . | TRBV4-1 | TGCGCCAGCAGCCGCCCCCCCTCTAATAATGAGCAGTTCTTC | CASSRPPSNNEQFF
. | TRBJ1-1 | . | TRBV27 | TGTGCCAGCAGCCTCTCTTCCAAGGGCCCTGAAGCTTTCTTT | CASSLSSKGPEAFF
once | TRBJ2-2 | . | TRBV29-1 | TGCAGCGTGGGGCAAAACACCGGGGAGCTGTTTTTT | CSVGQNTGELFF
. | TRBJ2-1 | . | TRBV6-6 | TGTGCCAGCAGAAACCGGGAGAGCTCCTACAATGAGCAGTTCTTC | CASRNRESSYNEQFF